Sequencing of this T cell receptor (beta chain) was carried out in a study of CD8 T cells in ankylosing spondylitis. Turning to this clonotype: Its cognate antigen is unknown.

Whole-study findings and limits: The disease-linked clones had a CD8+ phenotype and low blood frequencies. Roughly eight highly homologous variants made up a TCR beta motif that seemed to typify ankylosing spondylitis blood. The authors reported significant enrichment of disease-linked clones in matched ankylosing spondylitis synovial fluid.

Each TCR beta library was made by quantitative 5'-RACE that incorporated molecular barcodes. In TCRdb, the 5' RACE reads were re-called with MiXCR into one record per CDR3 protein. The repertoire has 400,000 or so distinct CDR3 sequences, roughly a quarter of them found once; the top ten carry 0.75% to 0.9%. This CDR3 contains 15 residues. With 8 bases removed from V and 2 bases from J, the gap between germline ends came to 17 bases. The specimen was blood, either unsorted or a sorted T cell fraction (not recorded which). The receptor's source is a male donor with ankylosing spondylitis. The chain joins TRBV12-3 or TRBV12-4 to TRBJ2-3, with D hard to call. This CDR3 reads CASSSPELFTDTQYF. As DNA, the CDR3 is TGTGCCAGCTCCTCCCCGGAACTATTCACAGATACGCAGTATTTT.